Each of the 19 T cell receptor beta chains below was sequenced from the same sample in a study of blood T cell repertoires in COVID-19. Profiling relied on immunoSEQ multiplex PCR, and the TCRdb table lists in-frame clones only, not all of them. In the table there are about 190,000 clones, 65% to 80% of which are singletons. The sequencing input was peripheral blood. Receptors were obtained from a woman aged 45 to 65 with acute or convalescent COVID-19.

In this sample, this clone turned up a few times. V and J are TRBV6-6 and TRBJ1-1; no clear D. Trimming removed 1 base at V and 6 bases at J, with 12 bases between. The germline CDR1 and CDR2 sequences are MNHNY and SVGAGI (reference sequence). This CDR3 contains 14 residues. In DNA form, the CDR3 reads TGTGCCAGCAGTTACTTCGCAGGTACGGCTGAAGCTTTCTTT. It yields the protein CASSYFAGTAEAFF.

The rearrangement joins TRBV7-2 to TRBJ2-7; 11 bases fit TRBD2. CDR1 and CDR2 (germline): SGHTA, FQGNSA. Trimming cost V 7 bases and J 0 bases; bases outside gene matches: 8. CDR3 length: 16 amino acids. The DNA of the CDR3 is TGTGCCAGCACCGACCAGACTAGCGGGAACTCCTACGAGCAGTACTTC. Its translation: CASTDQTSGNSYEQYF.

A single count supports this clone. This chain joins TRBV6-1 and TRBJ2-7, with 7 bases identical to TRBD1. CDR3 length: 15 amino acids. V trimming: 1 base; J trimming: 3 bases; junction bases outside the gene matches: 6. CDR1 is MNHNS and CDR2 is SASEGT in the germline V gene. The CDR3 is CASSEEGQTFYEQYF. CDR3 nucleotides: TGTGCCAGCAGTGAAGAGGGACAGACGTTCTACGAGCAGTACTTC.

The chain links TRBV6-5 to TRBJ1-5; 7 nucleotides match TRBD1. Looked up from germline, CDR1 is MNHEY and CDR2 is SVGAGI. The CDR3 consists of 15 residues. The V segment lost 6 bases and the J segment 3 bases; nucleotides outside the gene matches: 8. CDR3 in DNA: TGTGCCAGCAGGCTTGACAGGGTAGACAATCAGCCCCAGCATTTT. Its protein is CASRLDRVDNQPQHF.

The chain has TRBV9 and TRBJ2-1; 10 bases line up with TRBD2. The CDR3 sequence is 16 residues long. The V and J ends lost 0 bases and 5 bases, in that order; junction bases with no gene match: 5. CDR1 is SGDLS and CDR2 is YYNGEE in the germline V gene. CDR3 nucleotide sequence: TGTGCCAGCAGCGTAGGGGGGCTAGCGGGAGACAATGAGCAGTTCTTC. This sequence encodes CASSVGGLAGDNEQFF. The full variable domain, with the rest looked up from reference TRBV9 and TRBJ2-1, is DSGVTQTPKHLITATGQRVTLRCSPRSGDLSVYWYQQSLDQGLQFLIQYYNGEERAKGNILERFSAQQFPDLHSELNLSSLELGDSALYFCASSVGGLAGDNEQFFGPGTRLTVL.

This chain joins TRBV7-2 and TRBJ1-3; D not resolved. The V end lost 5 bases, the J end lost 0 bases, and 11 bases lay between the germline ends. The CDR3 spans 15 residues. The germline V gene encodes CDR1 SGHTA and CDR2 FQGNSA. In DNA, the CDR3 is TGTGCCAGCAGCCCTAGGGCGGGCTCTGGAAACACCATATATTTT. This codes for CASSPRAGSGNTIYF.

This chain joins TRBV27 and TRBJ1-1, with D possibly being TRBD1 (5 bases). The length of the CDR3 is 13 residues. Germline V gene sequence: CDR1 MNHEY, CDR2 SMNVEV (reference sequence). V lost 0 bases and J 10 bases, leaving 12 bases between the germline ends. CDR3 sequence reads: CASSLSPRVGAFF. The DNA for the CDR3 is TGTGCCAGCAGTTTATCCCCCAGGGTAGGAGCTTTCTTT.

The chain couples TRBV9 to TRBJ2-7; 9 nucleotides line up with TRBD2. J lost 5 bases, V lost 3 bases, and 6 bases had no gene match. Per germline, CDR1 SGDLS and CDR2 YYNGEE. The CDR3 covers 14 residues. The CDR3 DNA is TGTGCCAGCAGCGAGGGGACTAGCTTCCACGAGCAGTACTTC. Its protein product is CASSEGTSFHEQYF.

The chain is built from TRBV7-2 and TRBJ2-7, with 10 positions matching TRBD2. The CDR3 runs to 15 residues. Germline CDR1 and CDR2: SGHTA and FQGNSA. With 6 bases clipped from V and 3 bases from J, the junction kept 8 bases outside the gene matches. The CDR3 region has the DNA TGTGCCAGCAGTTATTTTCTAGCGGGAGACTACGAGCAGTACTTC. This codes for CASSYFLAGDYEQYF.

The chain joins TRBV7-2 to TRBJ2-1, with a possible D match to TRBD1 (6 bases). The germline CDR1 and CDR2 sequences are SGHTA and FQGNSA. Trimming stripped 7 bases from V and 7 bases from J, with 17 bases between. The length of the CDR3 is 14 residues. The CDR3 loop is CASTRFGGGNEQFF. CDR3 bases: TGTGCCAGCACCCGTTTTGGGGGCGGAAATGAGCAGTTCTTC.

The chain carries TRBV5-8 and TRBJ2-2; TRBD1 aligns across 9 bases. J was trimmed by 6 bases and V by 4 bases; bases with no gene match: 13. Per germline, CDR1 SGHTS and CDR2 YDEGEE. This CDR3 region has 17 residues. This chain's CDR3 is CASSGHRGRVYPGELFF. CDR3 coding DNA: TGTGCCAGCAGCGGGCACAGGGGGCGCGTCTATCCCGGGGAGCTGTTTTTT.

V is TRBV5-1 and J is TRBJ2-2; 7 bases fit TRBD2. J lost 0 bases, V lost 0 bases, and 2 bases had no gene match. Germline values: CDR1 SGHRS, CDR2 YFSETQ. The CDR3 is 16 amino acids. In DNA, the CDR3 is TGCGCCAGCAGCTTGGGCGGGGGTACGAACACCGGGGAGCTGTTTTTT. This encodes CASSLGGGTNTGELFF.

The V gene is TRBV30, the J gene TRBJ2-2; a weak D match, TRBD2 (5 bases). Germline V gene sequence: CDR1 GTSNPN, CDR2 SVGIG (reference sequence). This CDR3 region has 12 residues. Deletions cut 7 bases from V and 6 bases from J, with 12 bases between. The CDR3 is CAFWKGAGELFF. Here the CDR3 DNA reads TGTGCCTTTTGGAAGGGAGCCGGGGAGCTGTTTTTT. Variable domain in full (rest from reference TRBV30 and TRBJ2-2): SQTIHQWPATLVQPVGSPLSLECTVEGTSNPNLYWYRQAAGRGLQLLFYSVGIGQISSEVPQNLSASRPQDRQFILSSKKLLLSDSGFYLCAFWKGAGELFFGEGSRLTVL.

J is TRBJ1-5 and V is TRBV5-5; 8 nucleotides agree with TRBD1. The length of the CDR3 is 14 residues. The ends lost 5 bases at V and 5 bases at J; junction bases unmatched: 6. CDR1 SGHKS and CDR2 YYEKEE come from the germline V gene (reference sequence). The DNA of the CDR3 is TGTGCCAGCAGTCATCCAGGGGGCGATCAGCCCCAGCATTTT. Translation gives CASSHPGGDQPQHF.

The chain uses TRBV7-6 and TRBJ2-2; TRBD2 matches at 12 bases. With 4 bases clipped from V and 1 base from J, the junction kept 7 bases outside the gene matches. Germline CDR1 reads SGHVS; CDR2 reads FNYEAQ. The CDR3 totals 18 residues. The CDR3 region is CASSSPGTSGLNTGELFF. In DNA form, the CDR3 reads TGTGCCAGCAGCTCCCCCGGGACTAGCGGGTTGAACACCGGGGAGCTGTTTTTT.

The chain combines TRBV6-5 with TRBJ1-4, with D perhaps TRBD1 (6 bases). The CDR3 extends over 15 amino acids. Germline loops: CDR1 MNHEY, CDR2 SVGAGI. The germline V and J ends were trimmed by 5 bases and 8 bases, with 18 bases remaining between them. The CDR3 region is CASSHTGLRGEKLFF. In DNA form, the CDR3 reads TGTGCCAGCAGTCACACAGGGCTTAGAGGGGAAAAACTGTTTTTT.

This clone was counted only a few times. The V and J genes are TRBV2 and TRBJ1-5; no clear D gene. Germline V gives CDR1 SNHLY, CDR2 FYNNEI. V dropped 7 bases and J dropped 4 bases, with 11 bases sitting between them. This CDR3 comprises 13 residues. The CDR3 loop is CASIGRLNQPQHF. As DNA, the CDR3 is TGTGCCAGCATCGGCAGGTTGAATCAGCCCCAGCATTTT.

The CDR3 sequence: CASSSGTVLDEQYF. The CDR3 DNA sequence: TGTGCCAGCAGTTCCGGGACAGTTCTAGACGAGCAGTACTTC. J is TRBJ2-7 and V is TRBV27; the match to TRBD1 covers 7 bases. The length of the CDR3 is 14 residues. Germline loops: CDR1 MNHEY, CDR2 SMNVEV (reference sequence). Unmatched junction bases numbered 8, after V lost 4 bases and J lost 5 bases.

The chain has TRBV5-1 and TRBJ1-6, with TRBD1 matching over 7 bases. The CDR3 has 16 amino acids. The ends lost 2 bases at V and 5 bases at J; junction bases unmatched: 7. CDR1 and CDR2 from the germline V gene are SGHRS and YFSETQ. The CDR3, as DNA: TGCGCCAGCAGCTTAACAGGGGAAAGGGATAATTCACCCCTCCACTTT. It encodes CASSLTGERDNSPLHF.